This T cell receptor beta chain was sequenced for a study of CD8 T cells in Susac syndrome. Overall study: The Susac syndrome patients that were sequenced included more than 5 with active disease and roughly eight in remission. Study-wide results and limits: In total CD8+ repertoires, about 17 Susac-specific public clones were detected, and CD8+ TEMRA repertoires contained five.

For this clonotype: Antigen: not known.

Random hexamers were used to reverse transcribe an amount of roughly 0.5 to 1 ug RNA. Across 54 Vbeta and 13 Jbeta, immunoSEQ multiplex PCR amplified TCR beta CDR3. TCRdb fed the immunoSEQ multiplex PCR reads into MiXCR, producing one record per CDR3 protein. The table includes roughly 110,000 distinct CDR3 sequences, 94% detected once. The germline V gene has CDR1 LGHNA and CDR2 YSLEER. V was pared by 1 base and J by 2 bases, with 3 bases of the junction left unmatched. The CDR3 covers 15 residues. Sequences were obtained from CD8+ T cells from PBMCs. This clonotype was obtained from a human donor with Susac syndrome. The chain carries TRBV4-3 and TRBJ2-7; TRBD2 matches at 9 bases. In nucleotides, the CDR3 is TGCGCCAGCAGCCAAGGGACTAGCGTAGCCTACGAGCAGTACTTC. Its protein is CASSQGTSVAYEQYF.